The following is a T cell receptor (beta chain) sequence with its context. The target antigen is unknown. An end of the junction does not agree with germline; a read error may underlie this. The template was RNA from unsorted bulk tissue. Per the germline V gene, CDR1 is MNHNY and CDR2 is SVGAGI (reference sequence). The length of the CDR3 is 15 residues. This sample was included in a study of tumor and adjacent non-tumor tissue in lung cancer. The overall study: Some 4.2 million productive TCRbeta reads were obtained per sample on average.

TCRbeta libraries were built with three rounds of nested PCR, modified from ARM-PCR. One entry per CDR3 protein results from TCRdb running MiXCR on the multiplex PCR reads. The sample consists of around 86,000 distinct CDR3 sequences, approximately 77% of them appearing once. General study points: Tumor repertoires had a smaller top 100 clone share than normal lung.

This chain uses TRBV6-6 with TRBJ2-1; no clear D. This receptor was taken from a woman aged 35 to 49 with non-small cell lung cancer. The sequenced sample consisted of lung tumor tissue. CDR3 protein: CASKPSRRGRDEQLF. The CDR3, as DNA: TGTGCCAGCAAACCCTCAAGACGCGGCCGAGATGAGCAGCTCTTC.